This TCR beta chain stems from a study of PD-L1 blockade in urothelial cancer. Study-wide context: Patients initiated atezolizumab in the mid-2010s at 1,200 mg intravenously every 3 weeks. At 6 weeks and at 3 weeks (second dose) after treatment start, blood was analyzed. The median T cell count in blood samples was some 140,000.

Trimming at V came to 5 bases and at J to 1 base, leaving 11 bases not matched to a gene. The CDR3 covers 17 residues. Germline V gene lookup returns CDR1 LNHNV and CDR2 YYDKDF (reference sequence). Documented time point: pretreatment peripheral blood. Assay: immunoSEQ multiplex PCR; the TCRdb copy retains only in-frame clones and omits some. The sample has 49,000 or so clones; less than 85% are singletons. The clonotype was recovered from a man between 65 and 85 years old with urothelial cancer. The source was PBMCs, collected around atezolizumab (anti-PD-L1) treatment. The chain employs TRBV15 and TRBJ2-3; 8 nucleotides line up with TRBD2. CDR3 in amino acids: CATSSPIGRGGTDTQYF. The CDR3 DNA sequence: TGTGCCACCAGCTCTCCGATCGGGAGGGGAGGCACAGATACGCAGTATTTT. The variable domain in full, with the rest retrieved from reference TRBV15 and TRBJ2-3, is DAMVIQNPRYQVTQFGKPVTLSCSQTLNHNVMYWYQQKSSQAPKLLFHYYDKDFNNEADTPDNFQSRRPNTSFCFLDIRSPGLGDTAMYLCATSSPIGRGGTDTQYFGPGTRLTVL.